A selection of T cell receptor beta chains follows, all from one sample in a study of Ad26.COV2.S vaccination and SARS-CoV-2 variants. Method: immunoSEQ multiplex PCR; TCRdb's copy keeps in-frame clones and lacks some. The repertoire holds a few hundred thousand clones, with approximately 87% as singletons. The material was peripheral blood, obtained in a trial of Ad26.COV2.S vaccine versus placebo. All receptors derive from a person between 18 and 65 years old who received the Ad26.COV2.S COVID-19 vaccine or a placebo. Each CDR3 is given with its conserved first and last residue. The D gene is left open where the match is weak. Size is omitted from some rows. Given values are once, few, many or a class for expanded clones.

D gene	V gene	clone size	J gene	CDR3 DNA	CDR3 protein
NA	TRBV12-3/TRBV12-4	NA	TRBJ2-7	TGTGCCAGCAGTTTAGCAGGGTACGAGCAGTACTTC	CASSLAGYEQYF
TRBD2	TRBV19	NA	TRBJ2-7	TGTGCCAGTAGTATTATTAGCGGGAAGGGCGAGCAGTACTTC	CASSIISGKGEQYF
TRBD1	TRBV5-4	NA	TRBJ1-2	TGTGCCAGCCAGCCACGGGACAGCGGTTATGGCTACACCTTC	CASQPRDSGYGYTF
TRBD1	TRBV18	few	TRBJ1-2	TGTGCCAGCTCACCGCAGGGGGTCCTAGCTAACTATGGCTACACCTTC	CASSPQGVLANYGYTF
NA	TRBV27	NA	TRBJ1-1	TGTGCCAGCCGCCAGGGAGGAGAAGCTTTCTTT	CASRQGGEAFF
NA	TRBV18	NA	TRBJ2-5	TGTGCCAGCTCGCCTTATACGCCTGACAGACAAGAGACCCAGTACTTC	CASSPYTPDRQETQYF
TRBD2	TRBV10-1	NA	TRBJ2-3	TGCGCCAGCAGTGAGTCGCGTAGCGGGAGGGCCATCACAGATACGCAGTATTTT	CASSESRSGRAITDTQYF
NA	TRBV7-2	NA	TRBJ1-5	TGTGCCAGCAGCCCAGGAGCCTCTTACAATCAGCCCCAGCATTTT	CASSPGASYNQPQHF
TRBD2	TRBV4-3	NA	TRBJ2-3	TGCGCCAGCAGCCAAGCAGCGGGGGGGTACCCCACAGATACGCAGTATTTT	CASSQAAGGYPTDTQYF
NA	TRBV28	NA	TRBJ1-5	TGTGCCAGCAGTTTATCGGGGGGACTCAATCAGCCCCAGCATTTT	CASSLSGGLNQPQHF
TRBD1	TRBV2	NA	TRBJ1-4	TGTGCCAGCAGGGACAGGACAGGTGGAAATGAAAAACTGTTTTTT	CASRDRTGGNEKLFF
NA	TRBV2	NA	TRBJ1-1	TGTGCCAGCAGTGAGGGAGGGGGGAGGACTGAAGCTTTCTTT	CASSEGGGRTEAFF
NA	TRBV3-1/TRBV3-2	few	TRBJ1-1	TGTGCCAGCAGCCAAGGGAAAAGCCTGGAAAAAGCGGAAGCTTTCTTT	CASSQGKSLEKAEAFF
NA	TRBV4-1	NA	TRBJ2-5	TGCGCCAGCAGCCGCTACACGGAAGAGACCCAGTACTTC	CASSRYTEETQYF
NA	TRBV9	NA	TRBJ2-2	TGTGCCAGCAGCCCAAGAGGGATCGGGACCGGGGAGCTGTTTTTT	CASSPRGIGTGELFF
TRBD1	TRBV19	NA	TRBJ1-2	TGTGCCAGTAGTATCGGGCGGCAGGGGGGTAACTATGGCTACACCTTC	CASSIGRQGGNYGYTF
TRBD1	TRBV4-2	NA	TRBJ2-6	TGTGCCAGCAGCCAAGATGGACAGGTCCCCTCTGGGGCCAACGTCCTGACTTTC	CASSQDGQVPSGANVLTF
TRBD1	TRBV20-1	NA	TRBJ1-2	TGCAGTGCTAGTGAGGGGACAGGGGCAATTACTGGCTACACCTTC	CSASEGTGAITGYTF
NA	TRBV3-1/TRBV3-2	NA	TRBJ1-2	TGTGCCAGCAGCCTGCGCGCAGGGAACTATGGCTACACCTTC	CASSLRAGNYGYTF
NA	TRBV27	NA	TRBJ1-5	TGTGCCAGCAGTTTATCGAAGGACCCTAGCAATCAGCCCCAGCATTTT	CASSLSKDPSNQPQHF
TRBD2	TRBV6-8	NA	TRBJ2-7	TGTGCCAGCAGTTGTAACTGGACAGGGCAGACTAGCGGGAGACCTTGGGAGCAGTACTTC	CASSCNWTGQTSGRPWEQYF
TRBD1	TRBV6-5	NA	TRBJ2-3	TGTGCCAGCAGCAGAGAACAGGGGAGCGCAGATACGCAGTATTTT	CASSREQGSADTQYF
NA	TRBV25-1	NA	TRBJ1-2	TGTGCCAGCCAGGGCCCGACTCCGAGCTACACCTTC	CASQGPTPSYTF
NA	TRBV11-2	NA	TRBJ2-3	TGTGCCAGCAGCCTACACCTCGGCGCAGATACGCAGTATTTT	CASSLHLGADTQYF
TRBD2	TRBV7-9	NA	TRBJ2-1	TGTGCCAGCAGCCCTCCCCACAGACTAGCGGGGGGGGTACATGAGCAGTTCTTC	CASSPPHRLAGGVHEQFF
TRBD1	TRBV25-1	few	TRBJ1-6	TGTGCCAGCAGTTCCCCCGGACAGGGAATTTCACCCCTCCACTTT	CASSSPGQGISPLHF
NA	TRBV19	NA	TRBJ1-2	TGTGCCAGTAGGGGGACGGCTAACTATGGCTACACCTTC	CASRGTANYGYTF
TRBD1	TRBV10-3	NA	TRBJ2-7	TGTGCCATCAGTGAGTTACGGGGACAGGGCTACGAGCAGTACTTC	CAISELRGQGYEQYF
NA	TRBV7-9	NA	TRBJ1-1	TGTGCCAGCAGCTTTTACCAGGGGATTAACACTGAAGCTTTCTTT	CASSFYQGINTEAFF
NA	TRBV29-1	NA	TRBJ1-1	TGCAGCGTTGGCGGTTGGAACACTGAAGCTTTCTTT	CSVGGWNTEAFF
NA	TRBV27	few	TRBJ1-5	TGTGCCAGCAGTTTAACAGGGTTCAATCAGCCCCAGCATTTT	CASSLTGFNQPQHF
TRBD1	TRBV30	NA	TRBJ1-4	TGTGCCTGGTGGAACCGGGACAGGGGAGAGAAACTGTTTTTT	CAWWNRDRGEKLFF
NA	TRBV7-9	NA	TRBJ1-4	TGTGCCAGCAGCTTAGTCGGGGGGAATGAAAAACTGTTTTTT	CASSLVGGNEKLFF
NA	TRBV15	NA	TRBJ1-1	TGTGCCACCAGCAGAGCAGGTGGGAGTGAAGCTTTCTTT	CATSRAGGSEAFF
TRBD1	TRBV2	NA	TRBJ1-5	TGTGCCAGCAATCTGAGGACAGGTTACAATCAGCCCCAGCATTTT	CASNLRTGYNQPQHF
NA	TRBV29-1	NA	TRBJ2-2	TGCAGCGTTGAGTGGGGGATGGGGCAAACCGGGGAGCTGTTTTTT	CSVEWGMGQTGELFF
TRBD1	TRBV9	NA	TRBJ2-7	TGTGCCAGCAGCGTAGGGGACAGCTCCTACGAGCAGTACTTC	CASSVGDSSYEQYF